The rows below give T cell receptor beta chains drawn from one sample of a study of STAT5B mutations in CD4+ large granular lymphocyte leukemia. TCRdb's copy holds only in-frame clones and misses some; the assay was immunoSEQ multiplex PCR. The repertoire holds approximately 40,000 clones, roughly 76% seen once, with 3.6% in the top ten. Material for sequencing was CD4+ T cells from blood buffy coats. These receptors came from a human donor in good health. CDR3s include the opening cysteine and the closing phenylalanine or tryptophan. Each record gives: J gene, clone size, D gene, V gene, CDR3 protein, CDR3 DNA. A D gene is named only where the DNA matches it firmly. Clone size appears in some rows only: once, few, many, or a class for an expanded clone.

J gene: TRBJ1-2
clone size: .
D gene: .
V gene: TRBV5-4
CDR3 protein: CASSYVENYGYTF
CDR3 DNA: TGTGCCAGCAGCTACGTTGAAAACTATGGCTACACCTTC

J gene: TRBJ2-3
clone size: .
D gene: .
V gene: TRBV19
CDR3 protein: CASSVTRTGRSDTQYF
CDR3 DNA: TGTGCCAGTAGTGTAACGAGGACGGGGCGTTCAGATACGCAGTATTTT

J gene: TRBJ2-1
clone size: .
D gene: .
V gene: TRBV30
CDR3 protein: CAWSVSDTSYNEQFF
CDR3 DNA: TGTGCCTGGAGTGTCTCGGACACCAGTTACAATGAGCAGTTCTTC

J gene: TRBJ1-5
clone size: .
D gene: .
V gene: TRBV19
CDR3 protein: CASSVDSAFQPQHF
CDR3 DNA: TGTGCCAGTAGTGTAGACAGTGCGTTTCAGCCCCAGCATTTT

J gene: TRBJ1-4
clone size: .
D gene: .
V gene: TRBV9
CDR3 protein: CASSVRPGLNEKLFF
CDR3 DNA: TGTGCCAGCAGCGTCCGGCCAGGGCTTAATGAAAAACTGTTTTTT

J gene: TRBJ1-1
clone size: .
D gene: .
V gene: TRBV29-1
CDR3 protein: CSVKGGANTEAFF
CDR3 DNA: TGCAGCGTTAAAGGTGGGGCGAACACTGAAGCTTTCTTT

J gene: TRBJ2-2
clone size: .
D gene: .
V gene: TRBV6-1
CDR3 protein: CASSALGELFF
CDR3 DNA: TGTGCCAGCAGTGCCCTTGGGGAGCTGTTTTTT

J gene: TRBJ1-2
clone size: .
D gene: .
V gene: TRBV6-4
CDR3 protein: CASSDWFGGGYTF
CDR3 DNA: TGTGCCAGCAGTGACTGGTTCGGGGGAGGCTACACCTTC

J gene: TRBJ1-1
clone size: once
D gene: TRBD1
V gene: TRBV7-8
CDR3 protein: CASSWGQGETEAFF
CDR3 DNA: TGTGCCAGCAGCTGGGGACAGGGAGAAACTGAAGCTTTCTTT

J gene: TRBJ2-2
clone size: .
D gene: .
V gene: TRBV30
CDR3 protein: CAWGAWGELFF
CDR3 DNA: TGTGCCTGGGGGGCCTGGGGGGAGCTGTTTTTT

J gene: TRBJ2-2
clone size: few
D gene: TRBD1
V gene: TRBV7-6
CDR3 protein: CASSLRTGNTGELFF
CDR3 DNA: TGTGCCAGCAGCTTAAGGACAGGGAACACCGGGGAGCTGTTTTTT

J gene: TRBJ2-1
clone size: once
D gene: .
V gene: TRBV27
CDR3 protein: CASSLWGETYNEQFF
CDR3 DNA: TGTGCCAGCAGTTTATGGGGGGAAACCTACAATGAGCAGTTCTTC

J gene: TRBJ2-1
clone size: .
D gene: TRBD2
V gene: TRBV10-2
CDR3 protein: CASQTSGGGYNEQFF
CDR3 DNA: TGCGCCAGCCAGACTAGCGGGGGGGGTTACAATGAGCAGTTCTTC

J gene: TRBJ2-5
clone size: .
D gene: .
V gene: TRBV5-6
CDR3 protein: CASAPRGAAETQYF
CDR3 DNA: TGTGCCAGCGCCCCACGGGGGGCTGCGGAGACCCAGTACTTC

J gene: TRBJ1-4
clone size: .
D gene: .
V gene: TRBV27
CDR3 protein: CASTPGEINEKLFF
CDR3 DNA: TGTGCCAGCACCCCCGGGGAAATTAATGAAAAACTGTTTTTT